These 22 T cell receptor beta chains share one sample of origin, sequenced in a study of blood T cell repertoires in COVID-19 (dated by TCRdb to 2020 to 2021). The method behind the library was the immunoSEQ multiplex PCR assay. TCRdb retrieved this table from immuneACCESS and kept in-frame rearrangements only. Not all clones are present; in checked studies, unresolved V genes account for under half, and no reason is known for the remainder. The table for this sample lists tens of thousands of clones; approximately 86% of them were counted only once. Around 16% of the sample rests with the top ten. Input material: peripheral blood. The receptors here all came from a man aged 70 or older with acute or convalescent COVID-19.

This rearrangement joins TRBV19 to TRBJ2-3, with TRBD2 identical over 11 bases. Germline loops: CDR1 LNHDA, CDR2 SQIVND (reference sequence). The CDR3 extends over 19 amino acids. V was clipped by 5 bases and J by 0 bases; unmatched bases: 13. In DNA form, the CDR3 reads TGTGCCAGTAGTTCGACGACTAGCGGGAAAGGGACTAGCACAGATACGCAGTATTTT. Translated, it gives CASSSTTSGKGTSTDTQYF.

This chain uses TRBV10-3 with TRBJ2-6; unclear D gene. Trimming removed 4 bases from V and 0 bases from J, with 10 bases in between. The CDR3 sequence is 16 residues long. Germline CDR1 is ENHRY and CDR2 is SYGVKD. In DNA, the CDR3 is TGTGCCATCAGTGCCAACATCAACTCTGGGGCCAACGTCCTGACTTTC. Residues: CAISANINSGANVLTF.

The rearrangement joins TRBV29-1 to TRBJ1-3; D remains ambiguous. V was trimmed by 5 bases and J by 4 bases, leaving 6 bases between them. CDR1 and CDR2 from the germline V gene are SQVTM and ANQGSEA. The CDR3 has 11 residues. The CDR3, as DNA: TGCAGCGTTTCGGGAGGAAACACCATATATTTT. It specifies CSVSGGNTIYF.

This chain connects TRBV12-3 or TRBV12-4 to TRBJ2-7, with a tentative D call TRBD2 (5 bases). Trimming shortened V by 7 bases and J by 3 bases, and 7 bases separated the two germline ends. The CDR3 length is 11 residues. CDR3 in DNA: TGTGCCAGCACGGGGAGCTACGAGCAGTACTTC. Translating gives CASTGSYEQYF.

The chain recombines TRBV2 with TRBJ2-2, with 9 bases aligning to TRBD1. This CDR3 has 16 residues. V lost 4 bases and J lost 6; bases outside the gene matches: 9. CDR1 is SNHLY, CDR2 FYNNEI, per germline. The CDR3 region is CASSGRTGAVAGELFF. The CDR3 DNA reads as TGTGCCAGCAGTGGCCGGACAGGGGCGGTCGCCGGGGAGCTGTTTTTT.

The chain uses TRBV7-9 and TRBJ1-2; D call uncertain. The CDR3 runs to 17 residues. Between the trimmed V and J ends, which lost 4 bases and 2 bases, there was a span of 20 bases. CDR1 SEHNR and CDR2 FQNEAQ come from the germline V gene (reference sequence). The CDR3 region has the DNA TGTGCCAGCAGCTCAGGAGGATCTATATACTTGAACTATGGCTACACCTTC. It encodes CASSSGGSIYLNYGYTF.

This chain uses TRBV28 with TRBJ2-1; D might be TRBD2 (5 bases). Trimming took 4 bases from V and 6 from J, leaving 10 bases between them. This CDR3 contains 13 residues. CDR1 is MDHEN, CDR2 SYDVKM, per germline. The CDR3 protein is CASSYGVGNEQFF. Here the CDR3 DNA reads TGTGCCAGCAGTTACGGGGTGGGCAATGAGCAGTTCTTC.

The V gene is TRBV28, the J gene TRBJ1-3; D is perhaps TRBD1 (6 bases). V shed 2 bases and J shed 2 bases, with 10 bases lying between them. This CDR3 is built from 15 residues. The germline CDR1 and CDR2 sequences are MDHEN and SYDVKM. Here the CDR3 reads CASSLPQGTGNTIYF. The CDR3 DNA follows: TGTGCCAGCAGTTTACCGCAGGGGACTGGAAACACCATATATTTT.

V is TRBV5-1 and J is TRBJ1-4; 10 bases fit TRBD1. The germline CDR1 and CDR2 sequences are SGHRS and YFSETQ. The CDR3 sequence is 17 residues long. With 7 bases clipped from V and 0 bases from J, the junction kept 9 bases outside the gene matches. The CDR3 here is CASGTGAISSTNEKLFF. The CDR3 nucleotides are TGCGCCAGCGGGACAGGGGCGATAAGTTCAACTAATGAAAAACTGTTTTTT.

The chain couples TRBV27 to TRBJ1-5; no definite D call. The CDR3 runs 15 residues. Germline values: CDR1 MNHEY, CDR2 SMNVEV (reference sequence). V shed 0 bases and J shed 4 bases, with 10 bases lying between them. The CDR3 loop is CASSLSPPLNQPQHF. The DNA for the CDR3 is TGTGCCAGCAGTTTATCTCCTCCCCTGAATCAGCCCCAGCATTTT.

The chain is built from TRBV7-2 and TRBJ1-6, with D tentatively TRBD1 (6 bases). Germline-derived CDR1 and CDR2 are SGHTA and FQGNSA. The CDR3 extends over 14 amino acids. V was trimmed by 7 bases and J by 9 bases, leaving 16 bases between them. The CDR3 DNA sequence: TGTGCCAGCAACTTCCAGGGGCTTGGTTCACCCCTCCACTTT. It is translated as CASNFQGLGSPLHF.

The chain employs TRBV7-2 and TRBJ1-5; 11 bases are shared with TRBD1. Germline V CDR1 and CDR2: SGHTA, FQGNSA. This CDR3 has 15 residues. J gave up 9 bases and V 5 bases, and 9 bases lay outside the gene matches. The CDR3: CASSADRGPEWPQHF. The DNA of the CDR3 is TGTGCCAGCAGCGCGGACAGGGGGCCTGAATGGCCCCAGCATTTT.

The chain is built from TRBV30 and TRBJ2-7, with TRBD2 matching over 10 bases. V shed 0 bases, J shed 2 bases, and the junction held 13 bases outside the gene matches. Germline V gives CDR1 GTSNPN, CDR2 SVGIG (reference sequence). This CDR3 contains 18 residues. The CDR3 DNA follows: TGTGCCTGGAGTGTAAGGTTAGCGGGAGGCCAGATTCCCTACGAGCAGTACTTC. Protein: CAWSVRLAGGQIPYEQYF.

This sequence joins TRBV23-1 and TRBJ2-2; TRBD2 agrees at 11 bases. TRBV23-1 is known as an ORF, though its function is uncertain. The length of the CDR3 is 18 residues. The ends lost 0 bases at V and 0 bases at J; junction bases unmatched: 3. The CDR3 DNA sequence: TGCGCCAGCAGTCAATCGGGACTAGCGGCTGCGAACACCGGGGAGCTGTTTTTT. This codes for CASSQSGLAAANTGELFF.

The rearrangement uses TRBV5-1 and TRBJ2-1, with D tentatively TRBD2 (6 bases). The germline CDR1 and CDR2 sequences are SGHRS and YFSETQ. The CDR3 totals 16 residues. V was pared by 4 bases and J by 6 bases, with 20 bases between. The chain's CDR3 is CASSPEGHGTANEQFF. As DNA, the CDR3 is TGCGCCAGCAGCCCGGAGGGCCATGGAACGGCCAATGAGCAGTTCTTC.

CDR3 protein: CSAATGTNTEAFF. The CDR3 region has the DNA TGCAGCGCAGCGACAGGGACGAACACTGAAGCTTTCTTT. V usage is TRBV29-1 and J usage is TRBJ1-1; 7 bases align to TRBD1. In germline, CDR1 is SQVTM, CDR2 ANQGSEA. The V gene end was trimmed by 7 bases and the J gene end by 1 base; junction bases not matched to a gene: 6. The CDR3 totals 13 residues.

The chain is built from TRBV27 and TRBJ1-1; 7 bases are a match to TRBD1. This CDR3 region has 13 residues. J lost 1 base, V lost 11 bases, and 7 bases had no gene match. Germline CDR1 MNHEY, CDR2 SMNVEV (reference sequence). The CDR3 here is CACSGTANTEAFF. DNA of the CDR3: TGTGCCTGCTCCGGGACAGCGAACACTGAAGCTTTCTTT.

The CDR3 spells CASSPGMDNEQFF. DNA for the CDR3: TGTGCCAGCTCACCAGGCATGGACAATGAGCAGTTCTTC. The chain has TRBV18 and TRBJ2-1; D is unclear. Germline V gene lookup returns CDR1 KGHSH and CDR2 LQKENI. Trimming took 2 bases from V and 5 from J, leaving 7 bases between them. This CDR3 is 13 amino acids long.

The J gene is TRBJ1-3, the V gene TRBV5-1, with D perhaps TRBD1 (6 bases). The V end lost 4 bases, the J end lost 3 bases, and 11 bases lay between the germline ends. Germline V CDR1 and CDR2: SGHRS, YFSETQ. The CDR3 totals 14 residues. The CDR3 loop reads CASSQQGGGNTIYF. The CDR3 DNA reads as TGCGCCAGCAGCCAACAGGGTGGTGGAAACACCATATATTTT.

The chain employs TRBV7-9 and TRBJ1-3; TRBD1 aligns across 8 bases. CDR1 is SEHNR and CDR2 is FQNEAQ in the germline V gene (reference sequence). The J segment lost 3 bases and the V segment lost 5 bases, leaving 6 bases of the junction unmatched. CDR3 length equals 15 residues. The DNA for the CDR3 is TGTGCCAGCAGCCCCCTGGGACAGGATGGAAACACCATATATTTT. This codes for CASSPLGQDGNTIYF.

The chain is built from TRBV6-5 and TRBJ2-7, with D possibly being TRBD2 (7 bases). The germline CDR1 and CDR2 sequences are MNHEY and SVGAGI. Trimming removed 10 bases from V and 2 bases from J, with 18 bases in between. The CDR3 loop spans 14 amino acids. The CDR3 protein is CATKQGGGPYEQYF. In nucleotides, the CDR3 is TGTGCCACCAAACAGGGCGGGGGCCCCTACGAGCAGTACTTC.

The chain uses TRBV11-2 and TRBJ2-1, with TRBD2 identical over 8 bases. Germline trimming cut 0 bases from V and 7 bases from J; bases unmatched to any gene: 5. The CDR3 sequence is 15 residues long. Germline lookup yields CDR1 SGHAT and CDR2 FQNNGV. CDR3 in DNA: TGTGCCAGCAGCTTAGAGGGACTAGGGAGTAATGAGCAGTTCTTC. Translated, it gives CASSLEGLGSNEQFF.